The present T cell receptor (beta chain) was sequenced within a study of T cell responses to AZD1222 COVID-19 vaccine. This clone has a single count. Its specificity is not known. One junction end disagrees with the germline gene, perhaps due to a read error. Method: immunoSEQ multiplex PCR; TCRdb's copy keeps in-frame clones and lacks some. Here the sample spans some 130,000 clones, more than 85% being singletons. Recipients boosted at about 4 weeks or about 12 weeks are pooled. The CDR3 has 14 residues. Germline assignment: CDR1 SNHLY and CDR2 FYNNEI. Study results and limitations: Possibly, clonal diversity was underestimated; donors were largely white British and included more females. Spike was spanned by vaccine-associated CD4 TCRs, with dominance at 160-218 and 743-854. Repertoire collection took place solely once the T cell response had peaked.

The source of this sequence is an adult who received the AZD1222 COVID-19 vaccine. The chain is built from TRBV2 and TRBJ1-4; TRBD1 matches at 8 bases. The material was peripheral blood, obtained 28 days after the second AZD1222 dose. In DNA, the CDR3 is TGTGCCAGCAGCCAGACAGGGGCTAATGGAAAACTGTTTTTT. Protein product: CASSQTGANGKLFF.